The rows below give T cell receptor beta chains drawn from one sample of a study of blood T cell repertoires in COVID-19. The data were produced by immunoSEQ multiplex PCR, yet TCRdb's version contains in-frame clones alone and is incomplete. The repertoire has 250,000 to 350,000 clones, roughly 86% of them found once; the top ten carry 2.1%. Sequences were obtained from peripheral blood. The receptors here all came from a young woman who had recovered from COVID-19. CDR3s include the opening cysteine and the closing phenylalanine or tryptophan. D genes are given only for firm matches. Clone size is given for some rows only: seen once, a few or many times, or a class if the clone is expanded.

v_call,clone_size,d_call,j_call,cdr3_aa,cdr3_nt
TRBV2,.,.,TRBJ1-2,CASRITTGSGYTF,TGTGCCAGCAGAATTACGACAGGTAGCGGCTACACCTTC
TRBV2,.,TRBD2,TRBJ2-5,CASSPGLAGAETQYF,TGTGCCAGCAGTCCCGGACTAGCGGGGGCAGAGACCCAGTACTTC
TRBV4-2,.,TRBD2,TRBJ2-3,CASSQVLNRGGSSRTDTQYF,TGTGCCAGCAGCCAAGTTTTAAATAGGGGCGGGAGCTCCCGCACAGATACGCAGTATTTT
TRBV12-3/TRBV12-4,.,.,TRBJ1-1,CASKIMRTEAFF,TGTGCCAGTAAGATAATGAGAACTGAAGCTTTCTTT
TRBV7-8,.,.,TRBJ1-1,CASSPRTLMNTEAFF,TGTGCCAGCAGCCCTCGGACATTAATGAACACTGAAGCTTTCTTT
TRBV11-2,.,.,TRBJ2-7,CASSPGGNYEQYF,TGTGCCAGCAGCCCAGGGGGGAATTACGAGCAGTACTTC
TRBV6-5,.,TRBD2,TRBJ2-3,CASSYRGTSGTDTQYF,TGTGCCAGCAGTTACCGTGGGACTAGCGGAACAGATACGCAGTATTTT
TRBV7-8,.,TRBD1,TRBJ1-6,CASSLGTGVYSYNSPLHF,TGTGCCAGCAGCTTGGGAACAGGGGTATACTCCTATAATTCACCCCTCCACTTT
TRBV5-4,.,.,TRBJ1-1,CASSLEGPETEAFF,TGTGCCAGCAGCTTAGAGGGCCCAGAGACTGAAGCTTTCTTT
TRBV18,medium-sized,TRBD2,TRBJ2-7,CASSSGTSGYEQYF,TGTGCCAGCTCATCCGGGACTAGCGGCTACGAGCAGTACTTC
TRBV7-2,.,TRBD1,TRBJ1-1,CASTRTGGNTEAFF,TGTGCCAGCACCCGGACAGGGGGCAACACTGAAGCTTTCTTT
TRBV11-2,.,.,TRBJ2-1,CASSFPEDEQFF,TGTGCCAGCAGCTTCCCGGAGGATGAGCAGTTCTTC
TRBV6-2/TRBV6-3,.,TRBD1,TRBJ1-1,CASSYSVGQVATEAFF,TGTGCCAGCAGTTACTCCGTCGGACAGGTGGCCACTGAAGCTTTCTTT
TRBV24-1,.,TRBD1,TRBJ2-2,CATSDRLGQGADTGELFF,TGTGCCACCAGTGACCGCCTCGGACAGGGCGCGGACACCGGGGAGCTGTTTTTT
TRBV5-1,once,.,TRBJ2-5,CASSLDGGYRQETQYF,TGCGCCAGCAGCTTGGACGGGGGTTACCGCCAAGAGACCCAGTACTTC
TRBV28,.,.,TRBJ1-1,CASSLLGRNTEAFF,TGTGCCAGCAGTTTACTAGGCAGGAACACTGAAGCTTTCTTT
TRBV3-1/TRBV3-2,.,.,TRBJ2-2,CASSPRLGELFF,TGTGCCAGCAGCCCCCGGTTGGGGGAGCTGTTTTTT
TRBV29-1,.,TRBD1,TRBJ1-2,CIPKGGPFHGYTF,TGCATCCCCAAAGGGGGCCCATTTCATGGCTACACCTTC
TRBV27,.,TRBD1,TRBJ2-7,CASRPGQGAWEQYF,TGTGCCAGCAGGCCGGGACAGGGGGCGTGGGAGCAGTACTTC
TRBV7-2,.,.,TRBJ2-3,CAQGGPTDTQYF,TGTGCCCAAGGGGGACCCACAGATACGCAGTATTTT
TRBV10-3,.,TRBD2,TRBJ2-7,CAISGSGGAFYEQYF,TGTGCCATCAGTGGTAGCGGGGGGGCATTCTACGAGCAGTACTTC
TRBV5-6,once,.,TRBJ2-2,CASSLEGRTGELFF,TGTGCCAGCAGCTTGGAGGGGCGGACCGGGGAGCTGTTTTTT
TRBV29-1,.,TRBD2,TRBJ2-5,CSVADPGGQETQYF,TGCAGCGTTGCTGACCCGGGGGGCCAAGAGACCCAGTACTTC
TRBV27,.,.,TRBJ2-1,CASSLLATPYNEQFF,TGTGCCAGCAGTTTACTAGCGACCCCTTACAATGAGCAGTTCTTC
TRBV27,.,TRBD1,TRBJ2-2,CASSPFDRGQNTGELFF,TGTGCCAGCAGTCCCTTCGACAGGGGGCAGAACACCGGGGAGCTGTTTTTT
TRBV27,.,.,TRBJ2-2,CASSFRDGTTGELFF,TGTGCCAGCAGTTTCCGAGACGGGACTACCGGGGAGCTGTTTTTT
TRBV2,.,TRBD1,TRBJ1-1,CASSRRQGGGTEAFF,TGTGCCAGCAGTAGACGACAGGGAGGCGGCACTGAAGCTTTCTTT
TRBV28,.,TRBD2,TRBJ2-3,CASSLGGKNTDTQYF,TGTGCCAGCAGTTTGGGAGGGAAGAACACAGATACGCAGTATTTT
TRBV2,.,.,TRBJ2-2,CASSVAAPANTGELFF,TGTGCCAGCAGTGTGGCAGCGCCCGCGAACACCGGGGAGCTGTTTTTT
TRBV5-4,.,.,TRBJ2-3,CASSFPTAPADTQYF,TGTGCCAGCAGCTTCCCCACAGCCCCAGCAGATACGCAGTATTTT
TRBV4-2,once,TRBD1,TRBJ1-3,CASSQDGTGRDTIYF,TGTGCCAGCAGCCAAGATGGGACAGGGAGGGACACCATATATTTT
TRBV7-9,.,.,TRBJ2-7,CASSDRSSYEQYF,TGTGCCAGCAGTGACAGGAGCTCCTACGAGCAGTACTTC
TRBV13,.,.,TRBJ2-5,CASSADAMETQYF,TGTGCCAGTTCAGCGGACGCAATGGAGACCCAGTACTTC
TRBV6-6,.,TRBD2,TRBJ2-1,CASSYSTAGGNEQFF,TGTGCCAGCAGTTACTCGACGGCGGGAGGAAATGAGCAGTTCTTC
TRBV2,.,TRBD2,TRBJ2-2,CASREGDPAGAGELFF,TGTGCCAGCCGGGAGGGGGACCCAGCGGGAGCCGGGGAGCTGTTTTTT
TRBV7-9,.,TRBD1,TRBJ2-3,CASSTPGQGTDTDTQYF,TGTGCCAGCAGCACCCCGGGACAGGGTACCGACACAGATACGCAGTATTTT
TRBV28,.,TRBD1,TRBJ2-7,CASSASDRPREYF,TGTGCCAGCAGTGCCTCGGACAGGCCAAGGGAGTACTTC
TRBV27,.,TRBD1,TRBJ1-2,CASTQTGTGGGYTF,TGTGCCAGCACCCAAACCGGGACAGGGGGTGGCTACACCTTC
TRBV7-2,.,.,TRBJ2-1,CASSRGSEQFF,TGTGCCAGCAGCCGGGGGAGTGAGCAGTTCTTC
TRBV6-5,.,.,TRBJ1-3,CASSYRRSGNTIYF,TGTGCCAGCAGTTACCGTCGGTCTGGAAACACCATATATTTT
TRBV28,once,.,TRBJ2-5,CASSSPTGVGETQYF,TGTGCCAGCAGTTCCCCCACGGGGGTGGGGGAGACCCAGTACTTC
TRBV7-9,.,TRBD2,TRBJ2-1,CASSQERDSYNEQFF,TGTGCCAGCAGCCAAGAGCGGGATTCCTACAATGAGCAGTTCTTC
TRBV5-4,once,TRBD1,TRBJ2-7,CASRGQGYEQYF,TGTGCCAGCAGGGGACAGGGCTACGAGCAGTACTTC
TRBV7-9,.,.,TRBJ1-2,CASSPYREYPYGYTF,TGTGCCAGCAGCCCTTACAGGGAATATCCCTATGGCTACACCTTC
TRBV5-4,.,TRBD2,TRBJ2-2,CASSPQSERGGGELFF,TGTGCCAGCAGCCCCCAGTCAGAGCGGGGTGGCGGGGAGCTGTTTTTT
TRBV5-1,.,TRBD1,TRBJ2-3,CASSTTGSLTDTQYF,TGCGCCAGCAGCACGACAGGGAGCCTCACAGATACGCAGTATTTT
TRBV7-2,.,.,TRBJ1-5,CASSLRGGVYQPQHF,TGTGCCAGCAGCTTAAGGGGAGGGGTTTATCAGCCCCAGCATTTT
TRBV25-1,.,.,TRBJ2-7,CASRRDGGSYEQYF,TGTGCCAGCAGGCGCGACGGGGGATCCTACGAGCAGTACTTC
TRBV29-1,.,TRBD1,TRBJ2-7,CSAGGTGVFEQYF,TGCAGCGCTGGCGGGACAGGGGTCTTTGAGCAGTACTTC
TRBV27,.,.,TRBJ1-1,CASSLSGGPNTEAFF,TGTGCCAGCAGTTTATCTGGCGGCCCGAACACTGAAGCTTTCTTT
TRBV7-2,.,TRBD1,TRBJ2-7,CASSSPDRGYEQYF,TGTGCCAGCAGCTCGCCGGACAGGGGCTACGAGCAGTACTTC
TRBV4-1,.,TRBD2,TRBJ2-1,CASSQTSGGDVEQFF,TGCGCCAGCAGCCAAACTAGCGGGGGGGACGTTGAGCAGTTCTTC
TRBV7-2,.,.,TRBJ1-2,CASSLRFQGGSNYGYTF,TGTGCCAGCAGCTTAAGGTTCCAGGGAGGATCCAACTATGGCTACACCTTC
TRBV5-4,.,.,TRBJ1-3,CATREGPSGDTIYF,TGTGCCACACGGGAGGGACCCTCTGGGGACACCATATATTTT
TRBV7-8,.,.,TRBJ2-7,CASSLVSGIGVAYEQYF,TGTGCCAGCAGCTTAGTATCGGGGATCGGGGTCGCCTACGAGCAGTACTTC
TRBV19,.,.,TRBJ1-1,CASSIGGQLDAFF,TGTGCCAGTAGTATAGGAGGACAGCTAGACGCTTTCTTT
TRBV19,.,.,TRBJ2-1,CASSIARDFSYNEQFF,TGTGCCAGTAGTATCGCTAGGGACTTCTCCTACAATGAGCAGTTCTTC